This T cell receptor beta chain was found in a study of beta chain features in type 1 diabetes. Reverse transcription of all isolated RNA meant that expressed TCRB transcripts were sequenced. Data came from immunoSEQ multiplex PCR; TCRdb stores just in-frame clones and leaves some out. This table has 140,000 to 150,000 clones, roughly 48% appearing once. Note on this clone: Its antigen is still unknown.

The CDR3 is made up of 14 amino acids. V trimming: 7 bases; J trimming: 7 bases; junction bases outside the gene matches: 12. In germline, CDR1 is LNHDA, CDR2 SQIVND (reference sequence). General study results and limits: In every one of the four CD4+ subsets, TCRB CDR3s were moderately but significantly shorter in Type 1 diabetes patients.

The receptor comes from a man aged 18 to 30 in good health. The chain links TRBV19 to TRBJ2-7, with TRBD1 matching 8 bases. Sequencing was performed on Tregs from blood. The CDR3 nucleotides are TGTGCCAGTAAAACTGGGCAGGGGGCGCTTGAGCAGTACTTC. Its translation: CASKTGQGALEQYF.